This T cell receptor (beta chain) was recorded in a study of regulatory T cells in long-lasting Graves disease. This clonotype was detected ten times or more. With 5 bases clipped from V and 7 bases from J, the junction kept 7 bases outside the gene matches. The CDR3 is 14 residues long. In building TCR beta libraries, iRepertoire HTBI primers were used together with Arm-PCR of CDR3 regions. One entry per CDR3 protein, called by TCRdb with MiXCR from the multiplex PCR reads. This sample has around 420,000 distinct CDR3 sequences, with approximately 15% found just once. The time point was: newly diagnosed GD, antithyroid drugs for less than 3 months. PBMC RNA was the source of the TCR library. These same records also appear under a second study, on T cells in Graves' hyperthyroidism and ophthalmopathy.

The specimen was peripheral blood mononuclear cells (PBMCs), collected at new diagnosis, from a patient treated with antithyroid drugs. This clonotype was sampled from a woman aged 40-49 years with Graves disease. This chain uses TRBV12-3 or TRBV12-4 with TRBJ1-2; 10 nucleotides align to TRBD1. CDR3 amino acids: CASSEDRGFGGYTF. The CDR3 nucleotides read TGTGCCAGCAGTGAGGACAGGGGGTTTGGTGGCTACACCTTC.